These 23 T cell receptor beta chains were all obtained from the same sample, sequenced in a study of graft-versus-host responses after intestinal transplantation. Using immunoSEQ multiplex PCR, the repertoire was profiled, and TCRdb retains in-frame clones only, with some absent. Found here are 15,000 to 20,000 clones, roughly 36% of them singletons; the top ten hold about 2%. This material consisted of alloreactive CD4+ T cells from a mixed lymphocyte reaction culture, taken before transplantation. Subset meaning: CFSE-low proliferating T cells sorted from approximately 6-day pre-transplant mixed lymphocyte reaction (GvH or HvG direction). These receptors all stem from a human patient who was an organ donor for intestinal transplantation.

J is TRBJ2-1 and V is TRBV6-6; D is unclear. The germline gives CDR1 MNHNY, CDR2 SVGAGI (reference sequence). The V and J ends lost 0 bases and 8 bases respectively, with 5 bases between them. The CDR3 sequence is 12 residues long. The CDR3 region is CASSYSLDEQFF. CDR3 nucleotides: TGTGCCAGCAGTTACTCATTGGATGAGCAGTTCTTC.

This clone was recorded a few times. The gene calls are TRBV28 and TRBJ2-5; tentatively, D is TRBD2 (5 bases). V lost 6 bases, J lost 1 base, and 18 bases lay in between. The CDR3 sequence is 16 residues long. Germline CDR1 and CDR2: MDHEN and SYDVKM. CDR3 sequence reads: CASSPRGTPPQETQYF. The CDR3 DNA is TGTGCCAGCAGCCCCCGGGGAACACCGCCCCAAGAGACCCAGTACTTC. The full variable domain, with the rest looked up from reference TRBV28 and TRBJ2-5, is DVKVTQSSRYLVKRTGEKVFLECVQDMDHENMFWYRQDPGLGLRLIYFSYDVKMKEKGDIPEGYSVSREKKERFSLILESASTNQTSMYLCASSPRGTPPQETQYFGPGTRLLVL.

The chain employs TRBV19 and TRBJ2-7; unclear D gene. Trimming cost V 1 base and J 0 bases, with 13 bases left between them. The CDR3 has 16 residues. Germline V CDR1 and CDR2: LNHDA, SQIVND (reference sequence). This CDR3 reads CASSIGAGEFSYEQYF. In DNA, the CDR3 is TGTGCCAGTAGTATAGGTGCAGGCGAATTCTCCTACGAGCAGTACTTC.

The rearrangement joins TRBV4-2 to TRBJ2-7, with 8 bases aligning to TRBD2. J lost 4 bases, V lost 4 bases, and 9 bases had no gene match. The CDR3 sequence is 15 residues long. Germline CDR1 is LGHNA and CDR2 is YNFKEQ. The CDR3 region is CASSPAGTSTYEQYF. The CDR3 nucleotides are TGTGCCAGCAGCCCGGCGGGGACTAGTACTTACGAGCAGTACTTC.

J is TRBJ2-6 and V is TRBV6-4; D gene unclear. The V gene lost 5 bases and the J gene lost 5 bases, with 25 bases spanning the gap. Germline values: CDR1 MRHNA, CDR2 SNTAGT. This CDR3 is 19 amino acids long. The chain's CDR3 is CASSTSFSTRQSRANVLTF. CDR3 nucleotides: TGTGCCAGCAGTACATCCTTCTCAACACGACAAAGTCGGGCCAACGTCCTGACTTTC.

The sample holds one count of this clone. J is TRBJ2-3 and V is TRBV19, with 8 bases identical to TRBD2. The germline CDR1 and CDR2 sequences are LNHDA and SQIVND (reference sequence). The CDR3 loop spans 16 amino acids. The J segment lost 8 bases and the V segment lost 5 bases, leaving 15 bases of the junction unmatched. Here the CDR3 reads CASSVQLAVGAVTQYF. The CDR3 DNA reads TGTGCCAGTAGTGTGCAACTAGCGGTCGGCGCTGTTACGCAGTATTTT.

This clone was observed a single time. The J gene is TRBJ2-2, the V gene TRBV7-2, with D perhaps assigned TRBD1 or TRBD2 (5 bases each). CDR1 and CDR2 from the germline V gene are SGHTA and FQGNSA. V gave up 5 bases and J gave up 4 bases, with 11 bases separating them. The CDR3 has 14 amino acids. The CDR3 sequence is CASSPGRTTGELFF. The CDR3 DNA follows: TGTGCCAGCAGCCCGGGACGAACCACCGGGGAGCTGTTTTTT.

The chain is built from TRBV5-4 and TRBJ2-7, with 9 bases identical to TRBD1. After removal of 3 bases from V and 5 bases from J, the junction contained 3 bases not matched to a gene. Germline CDR1 SGHNT, CDR2 YYREEE (reference sequence). The CDR3 is made up of 13 amino acids. In DNA, the CDR3 is TGTGCCAGCAGCTCACAGGGGGCCGACGAGCAGTACTTC. It is translated as CASSSQGADEQYF.

CDR3 DNA sequence: TGCGCCAGCAGCCCCCGGGACTCATACTACGAGCAGTACTTC. This sequence encodes CASSPRDSYYEQYF. The chain has TRBV5-1 and TRBJ2-7; weak D call: TRBD2 (6 bases). The CDR3 contains 14 residues. The V gene's germline CDR1 is SGHRS and CDR2 YFSETQ. The V end lost 4 bases, the J end lost 3 bases, and 14 bases lay between the germline ends.

This clone was seen only a few times. The chain combines TRBV19 with TRBJ1-5; a weak D match, TRBD1 (5 bases). The ends were cut back, 5 bases at V and 6 bases at J, with 20 bases in the middle. The CDR3 runs 16 residues. CDR1 is LNHDA and CDR2 is SQIVND in the germline V gene (reference sequence). The CDR3 loop reads CASSGVLGGFFQPQHF. The CDR3 nucleotides are TGTGCCAGTAGTGGAGTGTTGGGGGGTTTTTTTCAGCCCCAGCATTTT.

This chain connects TRBV28 to TRBJ1-5; 7 bases fit TRBD1. The V gene end was trimmed by 6 bases and the J gene end by 4 bases; junction bases not matched to a gene: 9. Germline CDR1 is MDHEN and CDR2 is SYDVKM. The CDR3 is 15 residues long. CDR3 bases: TGTGCCAGCAGCCCTGGTGGGACAGTAAATCAGCCCCAGCATTTT. It specifies CASSPGGTVNQPQHF.

V is TRBV28 and J is TRBJ2-1; possible D gene TRBD2, 7 bases. Trimming shortened V by 11 bases and J by 10 bases, and 30 bases separated the two germline ends. This CDR3 has 16 amino acids. Germline V CDR1 and CDR2: MDHEN, SYDVKM. The DNA of the CDR3 is TGTGCCGTGGGGGGGCTGGCCGGCGGGGCGAGCTGGGAGCAGTTCTTC. Amino acids: CAVGGLAGGASWEQFF.

The gene calls are TRBV12-1 and TRBJ2-7; the D segment call TRBD1 is taken from the table without a DNA check. TRBV12-1 is listed as a pseudogene. This CDR3 is built from 15 residues. The CDR3 loop reads CASSLGDTRTPEQYF. In DNA, the CDR3 is TGTGCCAGCAGCTTGGGGGACACTCGAACGCCCGAGCAGTACTTC.

The count of this clone is one. This chain uses TRBV19 with TRBJ2-5, with D unresolved. Trimming cost V 3 bases and J 5 bases, with 10 bases left between them. The CDR3 totals 13 residues. Germline V gene lookup returns CDR1 LNHDA and CDR2 SQIVND (reference sequence). CDR3 amino acids: CASSIGYSETQYF. The CDR3 bases are TGTGCCAGTAGTATCGGGTACTCGGAGACCCAGTACTTC.

This clone was picked up a small number of times. The chain is built from TRBV6-6 and TRBJ2-3; D gene unclear. V lost 2 bases to trimming and J lost 1 base, with 7 bases between them. Germline V gives CDR1 MNHNY, CDR2 SVGAGI (reference sequence). This CDR3 contains 14 residues. The CDR3, as DNA: TGTGCCAGCAGTTACAACAGTCGCACAGATACGCAGTATTTT. This gives the protein CASSYNSRTDTQYF.

This clone is medium-sized. V is TRBV7-2 and J is TRBJ2-3, with 9 bases fitting TRBD2. V shed 0 bases, J shed 9 bases, and the junction held 4 bases outside the gene matches. Germline V gene data show CDR1 as SGHTA and CDR2 as FQGNSA. This CDR3 contains 14 residues. The chain's CDR3 is CASSLAVAGGTQYF. For the CDR3, the DNA is TGTGCCAGCAGCTTAGCGGTTGCGGGAGGGACGCAGTATTTT.

The chain employs TRBV4-3 and TRBJ2-3, with D tentatively TRBD2 (5 bases). The CDR3 loop spans 19 amino acids. Germline lookup yields CDR1 LGHNA and CDR2 YSLEER. Trimming pared 1 base from V and 2 bases from J, leaving 22 bases between. The CDR3 DNA reads as TGCGCCAGCAGCCAAGGATGGAGGCAGAAGCCCACCACCACAGATACGCAGTATTTT. Protein product: CASSQGWRQKPTTTDTQYF.

This clone was detected only a few times. Here the CDR3 reads CASPAGRTGELFF. CDR3 coding DNA: TGCGCCAGCCCGGCCGGACGCACCGGGGAGCTGTTTTTT. The rearrangement uses TRBV23-1 and TRBJ2-2; D is unresolved. TRBV23-1 is annotated as an ORF whose role is uncertain. The V end was cut by 8 bases, the J end by 4 bases, with 11 bases between. This CDR3 is 13 amino acids long.

The chain recombines TRBV11-1 with TRBJ2-7; TRBD1 agrees at 7 bases. CDR1 and CDR2 (germline): SGHAT, FQDESV (reference sequence). The CDR3 runs 14 residues. V lost 5 bases, J lost 6 bases, and 10 bases stayed unmatched. The CDR3 spells CASSPTTGPVEQYF. The CDR3 DNA reads TGTGCCAGCAGCCCCACGACAGGGCCCGTCGAGCAGTACTTC.

The chain recombines TRBV10-3 with TRBJ1-1, with 9 positions matching TRBD1. Unmatched junction bases numbered 0, after V lost 6 bases and J lost 4 bases. This CDR3 has 12 amino acids. Germline assignment: CDR1 ENHRY and CDR2 SYGVKD. The CDR3 coding sequence is TGTGCCATCAGGACAGGGGGCACTGAAGCTTTCTTT. This translates into CAIRTGGTEAFF.

This chain connects TRBV29-1 to TRBJ1-3; no clear D. CDR1 and CDR2 from the germline V gene are SQVTM and ANQGSEA. This CDR3 spans 13 amino acids. CDR3: CSMTPNSGNTIYF. DNA for the CDR3: TGCAGTATGACCCCGAACTCTGGAAACACCATATATTTT.

This chain joins TRBV6-7 and TRBJ2-7, with 8 bases fitting TRBD1. TRBV6-7 is an ORF for which the function is uncertain. The CDR3 spans 14 residues. Trimming took 6 bases from V and 7 from J; bases not matched to a gene: 11. This CDR3 reads CASSLGTGGWEQYF. DNA of the CDR3: TGTGCCAGCAGCCTCGGGACAGGCGGATGGGAGCAGTACTTC.

The chain carries TRBV7-9 and TRBJ2-7; 8 positions match TRBD1. The CDR3 loop spans 15 amino acids. CDR1 SEHNR and CDR2 FQNEAQ come from the germline V gene (reference sequence). Trimming cost V 5 bases and J 6 bases; bases outside gene matches: 12. This CDR3 reads CASSPGGGRLGEQYF. The CDR3 nucleotides are TGTGCCAGCAGCCCAGGGGGCGGAAGGTTGGGCGAGCAGTACTTC.